Presented here are 25 T cell receptor beta chains from one specimen sequenced in a study of T cells in Graves' hyperthyroidism and ophthalmopathy. Researchers amplified the TCR beta CDR3 regions from RNA transcripts. HTBI primers drove first-round RT-PCR of the TCR CDR3. Via MiXCR, TCRdb re-called the multiplex PCR reads, giving one row per CDR3 protein. Of around 400,000 distinct CDR3 sequences detected, around 14% appear once; the ten largest clones hold about 27%. The specimen was blood. The receptors come from a woman aged 18-35 years with Graves' hyperthyroidism that later progressed to Graves' ophthalmopathy.

About this clonotype itself: One base away lies a much larger clone, so this may be a sequencing read error. The chain has TRBV2 and TRBJ1-5; D gene uncertain. There are 12 residues in the CDR3. Germline lookup yields CDR1 SNHLY and CDR2 FYNNEI. This chain's CDR3 is CASRFSNQLQHF. The DNA for the CDR3 is TGTGCCAGCAGATTTAGCAATCAGCTCCAGCATTTT.

This clonotype has ten or more counts. This rearrangement joins TRBV28 to TRBJ1-5, with 8 nucleotides matching TRBD1. The CDR3 runs to 18 residues. The V segment lost 5 bases and the J segment 1 base; nucleotides outside the gene matches: 13. The V gene's germline CDR1 is MDHEN and CDR2 SYDVKM. Here the CDR3 DNA reads TGTGCCAGCAGTGAGGACAGGGCTCCGTATGGAAGCAATCAGCCCCAGCATTTT. Its protein is CASSEDRAPYGSNQPQHF.

The chain carries TRBV6-4 and TRBJ2-2; D tentatively fits TRBD1 or TRBD2 (6 bases each). With 6 bases removed from V and 3 bases from J, the gap between germline ends came to 11 bases. The CDR3 totals 14 residues. The germline V gene has CDR1 MRHNA and CDR2 SNTAGT. This CDR3 is CASRTGADTGELFF. The CDR3 DNA sequence: TGTGCCAGCAGAACGGGGGCGGACACCGGGGAGCTGTTTTTT.

This clonotype has ten or more counts. The chain carries TRBV27 and TRBJ1-4; no firm D call. V was shortened by 2 bases and J by 10 bases, with 8 bases between the two germline ends. Germline-derived CDR1 and CDR2 are MNHEY and SMNVEV (reference sequence). This CDR3 region has 12 residues. DNA for the CDR3: TGTGCCAGCAGTTTAATTGGTGGAAAACTGTTTTTT. Its translation is CASSLIGGKLFF.

This clonotype was detected many times. V usage is TRBV28 and J usage is TRBJ1-1; no firm D call. The CDR3 spans 13 residues. Germline-derived CDR1 and CDR2 are MDHEN and SYDVKM. Trimming pared 8 bases from V and 1 base from J, leaving 11 bases between. Written as DNA, the CDR3 is TGTGCCAGCCAGATGGTGCCGAACACTGAAGCTTTCTTT. Protein: CASQMVPNTEAFF.

At least ten counts were recorded for this clonotype. This chain joins TRBV5-1 and TRBJ2-3; D is undetermined. CDR3 length: 13 residues. CDR1 is SGHRS, CDR2 YFSETQ, per germline. V was shortened by 0 bases and J by 7 bases, with 9 bases between the two germline ends. For the CDR3, the DNA is TGCGCCAGCAGCTTGGTAGGGATCAATACGCAGTATTTT. As protein: CASSLVGINTQYF.

This clonotype came up a few times. The chain employs TRBV7-9 and TRBJ1-1; D not resolved. Germline V gives CDR1 SEHNR, CDR2 FQNEAQ (reference sequence). Trimming took off 4 bases at V and 0 bases at J, with 9 bases between the two ends. This CDR3 is 14 amino acids long. For the CDR3, the DNA is TGTGCCAGCAGCTATGGGGTTATGAACACTGAAGCTTTCTTT. Its translation: CASSYGVMNTEAFF.

This clonotype was seen once. The rearrangement uses TRBV10-3 and TRBJ2-7, with 8 nucleotides matching TRBD2. The V gene end was trimmed by 0 bases and the J gene end by 3 bases; junction bases not matched to a gene: 4. CDR1 is ENHRY and CDR2 is SYGVKD in the germline V gene. This CDR3 has 15 residues. CDR3 DNA sequence: TGTGCCATCAGTGAGTCCCTTAGCGGGGACTACGAGCAGTACTTC. This sequence encodes CAISESLSGDYEQYF.

This clonotype was recorded a few times. The chain joins TRBV6-1 to TRBJ1-6; no reliable D call. CDR1 is MNHNS and CDR2 is SASEGT in the germline V gene. The CDR3 is made up of 14 amino acids. The ends were cut back, 7 bases at V and 7 bases at J, with 14 bases in the middle. CDR3 loop: CASTGLAVNSPLHF. The CDR3 nucleotides read TGTGCCAGCACCGGACTAGCAGTCAATTCACCCCTCCACTTT.

This clonotype was seen at least ten times. This sequence joins TRBV6-1 and TRBJ2-1; 8 nucleotides align to TRBD1. The CDR3 is 12 residues long. Germline V gene sequence: CDR1 MNHNS, CDR2 SASEGT. The V gene end was trimmed by 5 bases and the J gene end by 7 bases; junction bases not matched to a gene: 1. CDR3 DNA: TGTGCCAGCAGTTGGACAGGGAATGAGCAGTTCTTC. Residues: CASSWTGNEQFF.

The chain is built from TRBV24-1 and TRBJ2-3; D unclear. Trimming stripped 7 bases from V and 8 bases from J, with 15 bases between. The CDR3 totals 13 residues. Per the germline V gene, CDR1 is KGHDR and CDR2 is SFDVKD. The CDR3 loop reads CATRETPFGTQYF. CDR3 DNA sequence: TGTGCCACCAGAGAAACCCCCTTCGGTACGCAGTATTTT.

This clonotype came up many times. The chain combines TRBV11-3 with TRBJ2-1; no reliable D call. The CDR3 length is 12 residues. Germline V CDR1 and CDR2: SGHNT, YENEEA. The V and J ends lost 3 bases and 8 bases respectively, with 8 bases between them. Here the CDR3 DNA reads TGTGCCAGCAGCTTCAGAAGTGATGAGCAGTTCTTC. Translated, it gives CASSFRSDEQFF.

A remark on this clonotype: It may be a read error: a sequence one base away is much more abundant. The chain is built from TRBV2 and TRBJ1-6; possible D gene TRBD1, 6 bases. The CDR3 loop spans 15 amino acids. Germline values: CDR1 SNHLY, CDR2 FYNNEI. The CDR3 region has the DNA TGTGCCAGCAGAATACCGGGGGCGCGAAATTCACTCCTCCACTTT. Amino acids: CASRIPGARNSLLHF.

J is TRBJ1-4 and V is TRBV5-1; D is possibly TRBD1 (5 bases). Germline-derived CDR1 and CDR2 are SGHRS and YFSETQ. The CDR3 loop spans 14 amino acids. V lost 2 bases, J lost 6 bases, and 11 bases lay in between. The CDR3 nucleotides read TGCGCCAGCAGCTTTGGGGGAACCCATGAAAAACTGTTTTTT. Translation: CASSFGGTHEKLFF.

This clonotype was counted ten times or more. The rearrangement uses TRBV28 and TRBJ1-2; the match to TRBD1 covers 8 bases. The junction had 9 bases not matched to a gene; V was cut back by 5 bases and J by 4 bases. CDR3 length equals 15 residues. The germline V gene has CDR1 MDHEN and CDR2 SYDVKM. CDR3 residues: CASSQTDRASYGYTF. DNA for the CDR3: TGTGCCAGCAGTCAGACGGACAGGGCCTCCTATGGCTACACCTTC.

The chain joins TRBV9 to TRBJ2-1, with D possibly being TRBD2 (5 bases). The V and J ends lost 0 bases and 3 bases respectively, with 10 bases between them. The CDR3 loop spans 15 amino acids. Germline assignment: CDR1 SGDLS and CDR2 YYNGEE. CDR3 coding DNA: TGTGCCAGCAGCGTAGGGACCCGGGACTACAATGAGCAGTTCTTC. This gives the protein CASSVGTRDYNEQFF.

This clonotype was picked up many times. V usage is TRBV20-1 and J usage is TRBJ2-7, with D possibly matching TRBD2 (5 bases). In germline, CDR1 is DFQATT, CDR2 SNEGSKA (reference sequence). This CDR3 region has 13 residues. V was pared by 3 bases and J by 1 base, with 10 bases between. The CDR3 sequence is CSARRRGSYEQYF. Here the CDR3 DNA reads TGCAGTGCTAGGCGAAGAGGGTCCTACGAGCAGTACTTC.

This clonotype showed up many times. The chain joins TRBV12-3 or TRBV12-4 to TRBJ1-4; 8 bases line up with TRBD1. V lost 6 bases, J lost 11 bases, and 14 bases stayed unmatched. This CDR3 comprises 15 residues. The CDR3 reads CASRITGGDSEKLFF. As DNA, the CDR3 is TGTGCCAGCAGAATTACAGGGGGGGATTCTGAGAAACTGTTTTTT.

Points on this clonotype: Possible read error: a much larger clone is one base away. The chain couples TRBV28 to TRBJ2-1, with TRBD2 identical over 8 bases. CDR1 is MDHEN, CDR2 SYDVKM, per germline. V dropped 3 bases and J dropped 8; count of bases not matched to a gene: 9. This CDR3 is 15 amino acids long. For the CDR3, the DNA is TGTGCCAGCAGTTTCCAGCGGGAGTGGGACGATGAGCAGTTCTTC. It encodes CASSFQREWDDEQFF.

The chain joins TRBV18 to TRBJ2-5; D might be TRBD2 (5 bases). The CDR3 contains 16 residues. Trimming stripped 4 bases from V and 3 bases from J, with 18 bases between. Per the germline V gene, CDR1 is KGHSH and CDR2 is LQKENI. CDR3 coding DNA: TGTGCCAGCTCACTAACGTCCGGGGAGAATAAAGAGACCCAGTACTTC. This codes for CASSLTSGENKETQYF.

The chain uses TRBV9 and TRBJ2-3, with 9 bases fitting TRBD2. Germline V gives CDR1 SGDLS, CDR2 YYNGEE. Germline trimming cut 2 bases from V and 7 bases from J; bases unmatched to any gene: 5. There are 14 residues in the CDR3. This CDR3 reads CASSVLAGDHTQYF. The CDR3 coding sequence is TGTGCCAGCAGCGTTTTAGCGGGAGATCATACGCAGTATTTT.

This rearrangement joins TRBV7-2 to TRBJ2-4, with D perhaps TRBD1 or TRBD2 (5 bases each). The length of the CDR3 is 16 residues. V was trimmed by 1 base and J by 0 bases, leaving 10 bases between them. Germline V gene lookup returns CDR1 SGHTA and CDR2 FQGNSA. CDR3 sequence: CASSLVGVIAKNIQYF. CDR3 nucleotides: TGTGCCAGCAGCTTAGTGGGGGTTATAGCCAAAAACATTCAGTACTTC.

In this sample, this clonotype turned up a few times. This chain uses TRBV7-2 with TRBJ1-2; D is undetermined. CDR3 length: 15 amino acids. The V gene lost 1 base and the J gene lost 7 bases, with 16 bases spanning the gap. Germline CDR1 and CDR2: SGHTA and FQGNSA. CDR3 amino acids: CASSLVSEVGSGYTF. CDR3 in DNA: TGTGCCAGCAGCTTAGTGTCGGAAGTCGGGTCTGGCTACACCTTC.

This clonotype was counted a few times. The chain has TRBV30 and TRBJ2-1; 10 bases align to TRBD1. CDR1 and CDR2 from the germline V gene are GTSNPN and SVGIG (reference sequence). With 2 bases clipped from V and 8 bases from J, the junction kept 12 bases outside the gene matches. This CDR3 comprises 16 residues. CDR3 sequence: CAWSILTGGGLHEQFF. In nucleotides, the CDR3 is TGTGCCTGGAGTATTCTGACAGGGGGCGGGTTGCATGAGCAGTTCTTC.

Of note for this clonotype: One end of the junction is discordant with germline, which a read error may explain. The chain carries TRBV6-2 or TRBV6-3 and TRBJ1-5; D unclear. Per the germline V gene, CDR1 is MNHEY and CDR2 is SVGEGT. The CDR3 is 15 amino acids. CDR3 amino acids: CASSLTPDSNQPQHF. The CDR3 DNA reads as TGTGCCAGCAGTTTGACACCAGATAGCAATCAGCCCCAGCATTTC.